The sequence of this T cell receptor (beta chain) was determined in a study of T cell responses to AZD1222 COVID-19 vaccine. Assay: immunoSEQ multiplex PCR; the TCRdb copy retains only in-frame clones and omits some. This sample yields about 200,000 clones, of which over 85% are seen a single time; approximately 1% belongs to the top ten. In germline, CDR1 is SEHNR, CDR2 FQNEAQ (reference sequence). The ends lost 5 bases at V and 5 bases at J; junction bases unmatched: 9. The CDR3 consists of 15 residues. The chain links TRBV7-9 to TRBJ2-1, with TRBD1 matching 7 bases. The starting material was peripheral blood, obtained 28 days after the second AZD1222 dose. This TCR came from an adult who received the AZD1222 COVID-19 vaccine. The DNA of the CDR3 is TGTGCCAGCAGCCCAGGACAGGTATCACACAATGAGCAGTTCTTC. This translates into CASSPGQVSHNEQFF.